This T cell receptor (beta chain) was identified in a study of siplizumab effects on memory and regulatory T cells. This CDR3 has 13 residues. CDR1 and CDR2 from the germline V gene are SGHTA and FQGTGA. Trimming left V 5 bases short and J 4 bases short, with 11 bases between. Comments on this clone: What it binds is not known.

Findings of the study overall: It was never confirmed that proliferating Tregs from siplizumab cultures were suppressive. A mean of about 72% of mappable alloreactive CD4+ clones were Treg-derived with siplizumab, compared with about 30% in controls.

Sequencing of each sample assayed some 9.4 x 10^4 TCR templates. TCRdb keeps only in-frame clones here, not all; method: immunoSEQ multiplex PCR. The sample comprises approximately 100,000 clones, about 93% of which are singletons, and about 0.62% rests with the top ten. Sequenced sample: Tregs sorted from blood. V gene TRBV7-3 combines with J gene TRBJ1-1; no firm D call. The origin of this receptor is a human donor in good health. CDR3 amino acids: CASSPGVGTEAFF. The CDR3 DNA follows: TGTGCCAGCAGCCCCGGGGTTGGCACTGAAGCTTTCTTT.